Here is one T cell receptor (beta chain) with its context. This sample was included in a study of pediatric ulcerative colitis. This CDR3 contains 15 residues. Germline CDR1 and CDR2: MNHEY and SMNVEV (reference sequence). Trimming shortened V by 2 bases and J by 0 bases, and 5 bases separated the two germline ends. Sequenced by immunoSEQ multiplex PCR; TCRdb stores in-frame clones only, minus some. The sample includes more than 50,000 clones, about nine tenths of them seen just once. The clonotype comes from a boy between 5 and 17 years old who was a control in a study of pediatric ulcerative colitis. The specimen was blood. The chain combines TRBV27 with TRBJ2-6; D gene ambiguous. CDR3 sequence: CASSLGNSGANVLTF. In DNA, the CDR3 is TGTGCCAGCAGTTTAGGCAACTCTGGGGCCAACGTCCTGACTTTC.